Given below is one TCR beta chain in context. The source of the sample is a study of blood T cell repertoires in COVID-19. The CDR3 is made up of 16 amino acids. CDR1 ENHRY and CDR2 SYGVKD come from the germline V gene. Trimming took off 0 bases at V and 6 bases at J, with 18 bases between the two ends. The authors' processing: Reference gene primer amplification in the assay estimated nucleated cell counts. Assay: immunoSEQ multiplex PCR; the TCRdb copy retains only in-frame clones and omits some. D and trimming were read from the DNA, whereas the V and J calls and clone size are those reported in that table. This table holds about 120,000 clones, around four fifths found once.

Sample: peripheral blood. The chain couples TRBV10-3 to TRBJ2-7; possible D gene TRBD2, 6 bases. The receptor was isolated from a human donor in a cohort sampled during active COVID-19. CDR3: CAISESSFPGVLEQYF. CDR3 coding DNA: TGTGCCATCAGTGAGTCGAGTTTCCCGGGGGTCCTCGAGCAGTACTTC.